Listed below are T cell receptor beta chains from one sample, sequenced in a study of T-cell memory formation after mild COVID-19. TCRdb passed the 5' RACE reads through MiXCR, listing each CDR3 protein once. The sample lists a few hundred thousand distinct CDR3 sequences; around 15% were seen once. The specimen sequenced was PBMCs or a T cell subset sorted from them (not recorded which). The receptors were gathered from a man between 18 and 29 years old who had mild COVID-19 (a few samples of this study predate the infection). Cell type and time point are not known. CDR3s include the opening cysteine and the closing phenylalanine or tryptophan. A D gene is named only where the DNA matches it firmly. Clone size is not always given. Where it is, it says once, few, many or a class for expanded clones.

clone size,J gene,V gene,D gene,CDR3 DNA,CDR3 protein
few,TRBJ2-3,TRBV20-1,TRBD1,TGCAGTATGACACTAGACAGGGGGGATACGCAGTATTTT,CSMTLDRGDTQYF
few,TRBJ2-3,TRBV7-9,NA,TGTGCCGGTGGGTCCACAGATACGCAGTATTTT,CAGGSTDTQYF
few,TRBJ2-3,TRBV5-5,TRBD2,TGTGCCAGCAGACCGGGACCGGGAGGTCCGGATACGCAGTATTTT,CASRPGPGGPDTQYF
many,TRBJ2-3,TRBV28,NA,TGTGCCAGCACCCCGGTGGTAAATCGCCGGTCTAGCACAGATACGCAGTATTTT,CASTPVVNRRSSTDTQYF
many,TRBJ2-1,TRBV4-3,NA,TGCGCCAGCAGCCACCGCACGGGACTCAGCTCCTACAATGAGCAGTTCTTC,CASSHRTGLSSYNEQFF
NA,TRBJ2-3,TRBV15,NA,TGTGCCACCAGCAGGGGGTTGGGGACAGATACGCAGTATTTT,CATSRGLGTDTQYF
few,TRBJ1-6,TRBV4-3,TRBD1,TGCGCCAGCAGCCAAGAGGACAGGGGTGATTCACCCCTCCACTTT,CASSQEDRGDSPLHF
many,TRBJ1-3,TRBV3-1,NA,TGTGCCAGCAGCCAAACTTCGGGGCTGTCCGGAAACACCATATATTTT,CASSQTSGLSGNTIYF
NA,TRBJ2-1,TRBV29-1,TRBD1,TGCAGCGTCGTGGACAGGCTCCATGAGCAGTTCTTC,CSVVDRLHEQFF
NA,TRBJ2-5,TRBV14,NA,TGTGCCAGCAGCCAAGGAGTCCGACAAGAGACCCAGTACTTC,CASSQGVRQETQYF
few,TRBJ1-5,TRBV19,NA,TGTGCCAGTAGCTTGGCGAAGGGCCATAGCAATCAGCCCCAGCATTTT,CASSLAKGHSNQPQHF
NA,TRBJ1-4,TRBV30,NA,TGTGCCTGGAGTTTTCTCGGAACTAATGAAAAACTGTTTTTT,CAWSFLGTNEKLFF
few,TRBJ1-2,TRBV4-3,TRBD1,TGCGCCAGCAGCCCAGAGGGCAGGGGGCTCAGCTATGGCTACACCTTC,CASSPEGRGLSYGYTF
NA,TRBJ1-2,TRBV15,NA,TGTGCCACCAGTCCAAGGGAGAAGGATGGCTACACCTTC,CATSPREKDGYTF
NA,TRBJ2-1,TRBV24-1,TRBD2,TGTGCCACCAGTGGGCGGACTAGCGGGGGTTATGAGCAGTTCTTC,CATSGRTSGGYEQFF
few,TRBJ2-1,TRBV12-3/TRBV12-4,TRBD2,TGTGCCAGCAGTTTTGGGCTAGCGGGGGTCCAGCAGTTCTTC,CASSFGLAGVQQFF
NA,TRBJ1-2,TRBV5-5,NA,TGTGCCAGCAGCCGGGAGCTGGGGGACCTCTATGGCTACACCTTC,CASSRELGDLYGYTF
many,TRBJ1-5,TRBV7-2,NA,TGTGCCAGCAGCTCCCTCTCTCCCGTGCAGGATCTTAGCAATCAGCCCCAGCATTTT,CASSSLSPVQDLSNQPQHF
NA,TRBJ1-2,TRBV2,NA,TGTGCCAGCAGTGAGGACATGTTGTTGCGGTATGGCTACACCTTC,CASSEDMLLRYGYTF
NA,TRBJ2-3,TRBV9,NA,TGTGCCAGCAGCCCGACACCGGCTCGCACAGATACGCAGTATTTT,CASSPTPARTDTQYF
few,TRBJ2-3,TRBV6-2/TRBV6-3,TRBD2,TGTGCCAGCAGAAACCCAGCGGGGGGCACGGGAACGCAGTATTTT,CASRNPAGGTGTQYF
NA,TRBJ1-2,TRBV6-5,NA,TGTGCCAGCAGTTACTCGATAGGGCGAAGGACGAACTATGGCTACACCTTC,CASSYSIGRRTNYGYTF
NA,TRBJ1-2,TRBV7-9,TRBD1,TGTGCCAGCAGCACTACAGGGGGCTATGGCTACACCTTC,CASSTTGGYGYTF
few,TRBJ2-7,TRBV4-2,TRBD1,TGTGCCAGCAGCCAAGGATGGGGACGTGGGACAGGGTACTCCTACGAGCAGTACTTC,CASSQGWGRGTGYSYEQYF
NA,TRBJ1-3,TRBV6-5,NA,TGTGCCAGCAGTTACCAGAAGGGGGCTGGAAACACCATATATTTT,CASSYQKGAGNTIYF
NA,TRBJ2-1,TRBV4-1,NA,TGCGCCAGCAGCCAAGTACCCCCGCCCGCGGGACAGAGAAACAATGAGCAGTTCTTC,CASSQVPPPAGQRNNEQFF
NA,TRBJ2-7,TRBV29-1,NA,TGCAGCCCACCTACCGAGGGCGAGCAGTACTTC,CSPPTEGEQYF
few,TRBJ2-5,TRBV12-3/TRBV12-4,TRBD2,TGTGCCAGCAGTTTCCCGGTCCCCCGGGGGGCCCAGTACTTC,CASSFPVPRGAQYF
NA,TRBJ2-1,TRBV5-1,TRBD2,TGCGCCAGCAGCTTAGAGCGGGGGCCGTACTACAATGAGCAGTTCTTC,CASSLERGPYYNEQFF
many,TRBJ2-5,TRBV5-6,TRBD1,TGTGCCAGCAGCACGGGACAGCCCCCGGAGACCCAGTACTTC,CASSTGQPPETQYF
NA,TRBJ2-3,TRBV25-1,NA,TGTGCCAGCAGTGAAAGGCATCAAGCGGCTAGCACAGATACGCAGTATTTT,CASSERHQAASTDTQYF
few,TRBJ2-5,TRBV6-6,NA,TGTGCCAGCACCCTGTCGGGGACCAGTAAAGAGACCCAGTACTTC,CASTLSGTSKETQYF
NA,TRBJ2-3,TRBV7-2,TRBD2,TGTGCCAGCAGCTTAGCCTCTAGCGGGGGGGCAGGTGGAGATACGCAGTATTTT,CASSLASSGGAGGDTQYF
many,TRBJ1-1,TRBV7-9,NA,TGTGCCAGCAGCTGGGGGGCAGGGCCTGAAGCTTTCTTT,CASSWGAGPEAFF
many,TRBJ1-1,TRBV5-1,TRBD1,TGCGCCAGCAGCTGGGACAGGGGAAACACTGAAGCTTTCTTT,CASSWDRGNTEAFF
few,TRBJ2-2,TRBV7-3,NA,TGTGCCAGCACCCCTATTCCGAACACCGGGGAGCTGTTTTTT,CASTPIPNTGELFF
few,TRBJ2-2,TRBV7-2,TRBD2,TGTGCCAGCAGCCTTAGCGGGGGGGCCGGGGAGCTGTTTTTT,CASSLSGGAGELFF
few,TRBJ1-2,TRBV7-2,NA,TGTGCCAGCAGTCCTTGGGTTAACTATGGCTACACCTTC,CASSPWVNYGYTF
few,TRBJ1-2,TRBV5-1,TRBD1,TGCGCCAGCAGCTTGGCAGTAATGGACAGGGCTGGCTACACCTTC,CASSLAVMDRAGYTF
NA,TRBJ1-1,TRBV20-1,TRBD1,TGCAGTGCGAGACCGTCCGGGACAGGGTGGACTGAAGCTTTCTTT,CSARPSGTGWTEAFF
once,TRBJ2-7,TRBV4-1,TRBD1,TGCGCCAGCAGCCACCCGGGGGACAGGGGGACCTACGAGCAGTACTTC,CASSHPGDRGTYEQYF
NA,TRBJ2-3,TRBV5-1,NA,TGCGCCAGCAGCTTGAGCTGGGGCACAGATACGCAGTATTTT,CASSLSWGTDTQYF
few,TRBJ2-7,TRBV6-6,TRBD1,TGTGCCTCCGGACAGGGGAGCGAGCAGTACTTC,CASGQGSEQYF
many,TRBJ1-6,TRBV4-2,TRBD1,TGTGCCAGCAGCCAAGAAATTCAGGCAGGGGGCTCCTATAATTCACCCCTCCACTTT,CASSQEIQAGGSYNSPLHF
NA,TRBJ1-6,TRBV29-1,NA,TGCAGCGTTCGAGGGGCTCCAGGTGATTCACCCCTCCACTTT,CSVRGAPGDSPLHF
NA,TRBJ2-3,TRBV20-1,NA,TGCAGTGCCCCCCCATTAGGGGGGGCCACAGATACGCAGTATTTT,CSAPPLGGATDTQYF
few,TRBJ1-1,TRBV12-3/TRBV12-4,NA,TGTGCCAGCAGTTTCGGCACCCCCGGGGCCGGGAAGTCTGAAGCTTTCTTT,CASSFGTPGAGKSEAFF
many,TRBJ1-3,TRBV5-1,NA,TGCGCCAGCAGCCCCGGGACATCGTCTGGAAACACCATATATTTT,CASSPGTSSGNTIYF
NA,TRBJ1-2,TRBV6-5,NA,TGTGCCAGCTCCGAGGGGCATCTTTATCGAAACTATGGCTACACCTTC,CASSEGHLYRNYGYTF
few,TRBJ1-2,TRBV12-3/TRBV12-4,NA,TGTGCCAGCACCTCGTCGGTGAGAGGGTACAACTATGGCTACACCTTC,CASTSSVRGYNYGYTF